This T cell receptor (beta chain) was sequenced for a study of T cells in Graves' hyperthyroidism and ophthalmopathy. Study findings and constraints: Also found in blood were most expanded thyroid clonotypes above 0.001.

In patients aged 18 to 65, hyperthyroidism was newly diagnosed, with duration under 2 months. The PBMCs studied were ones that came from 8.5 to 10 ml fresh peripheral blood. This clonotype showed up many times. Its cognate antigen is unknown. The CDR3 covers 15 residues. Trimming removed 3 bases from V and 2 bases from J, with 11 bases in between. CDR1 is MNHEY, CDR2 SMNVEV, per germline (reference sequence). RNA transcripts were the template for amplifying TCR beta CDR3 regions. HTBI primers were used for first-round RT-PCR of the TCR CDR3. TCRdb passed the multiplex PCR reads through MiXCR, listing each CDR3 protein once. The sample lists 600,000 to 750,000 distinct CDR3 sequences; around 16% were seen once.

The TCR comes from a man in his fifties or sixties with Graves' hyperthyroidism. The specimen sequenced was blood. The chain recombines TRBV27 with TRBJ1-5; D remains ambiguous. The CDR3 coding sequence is TGTGCCAGCAGTTTTTCGGAAAGGGGCAATCAGCCCCAGCATTTT. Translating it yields CASSFSERGNQPQHF.